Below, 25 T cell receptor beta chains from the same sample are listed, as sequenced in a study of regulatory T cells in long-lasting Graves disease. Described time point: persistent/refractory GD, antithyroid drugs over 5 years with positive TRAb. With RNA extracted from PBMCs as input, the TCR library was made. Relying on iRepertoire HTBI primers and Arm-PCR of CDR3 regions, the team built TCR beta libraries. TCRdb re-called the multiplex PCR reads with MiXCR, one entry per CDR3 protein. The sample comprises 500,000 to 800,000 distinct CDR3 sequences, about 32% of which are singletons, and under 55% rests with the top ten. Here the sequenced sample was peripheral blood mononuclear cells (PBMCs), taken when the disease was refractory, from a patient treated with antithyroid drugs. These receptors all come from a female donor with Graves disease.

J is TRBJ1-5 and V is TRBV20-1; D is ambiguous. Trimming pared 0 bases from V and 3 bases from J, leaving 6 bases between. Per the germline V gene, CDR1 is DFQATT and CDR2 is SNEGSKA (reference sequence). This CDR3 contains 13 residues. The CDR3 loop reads CSARDSLNQPQHF. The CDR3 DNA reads TGCAGTGCTAGAGACAGCCTCAATCAGCCCCAGCATTTT.

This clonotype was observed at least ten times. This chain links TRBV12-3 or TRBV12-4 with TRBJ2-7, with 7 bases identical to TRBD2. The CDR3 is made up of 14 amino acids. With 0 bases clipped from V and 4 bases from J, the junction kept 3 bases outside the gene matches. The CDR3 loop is CASSLAGAGYEQYF. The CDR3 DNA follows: TGTGCCAGCAGTTTAGCAGGAGCGGGATACGAGCAGTACTTC.

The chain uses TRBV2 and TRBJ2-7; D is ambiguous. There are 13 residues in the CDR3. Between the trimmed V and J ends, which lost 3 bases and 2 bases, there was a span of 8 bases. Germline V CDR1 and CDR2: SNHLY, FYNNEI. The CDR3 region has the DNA TGTGCCAGCAGTGAGAGCATGACCTACGAGCAGTACTTC. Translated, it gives CASSESMTYEQYF.

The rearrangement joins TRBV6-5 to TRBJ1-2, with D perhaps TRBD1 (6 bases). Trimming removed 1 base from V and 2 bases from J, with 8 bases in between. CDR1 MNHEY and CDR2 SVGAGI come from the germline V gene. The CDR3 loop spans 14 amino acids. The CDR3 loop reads CASSYLDSNYGYTF. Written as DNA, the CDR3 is TGTGCCAGCAGTTACTTGGACAGCAACTATGGCTACACCTTC.

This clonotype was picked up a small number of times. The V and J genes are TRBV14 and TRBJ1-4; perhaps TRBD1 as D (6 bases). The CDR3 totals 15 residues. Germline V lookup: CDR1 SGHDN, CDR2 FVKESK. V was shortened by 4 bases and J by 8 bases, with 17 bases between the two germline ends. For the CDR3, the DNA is TGTGCCAGCAGCCCACGGACAGATCCCAGGGAAAAACTGTTTTTT. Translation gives CASSPRTDPREKLFF.

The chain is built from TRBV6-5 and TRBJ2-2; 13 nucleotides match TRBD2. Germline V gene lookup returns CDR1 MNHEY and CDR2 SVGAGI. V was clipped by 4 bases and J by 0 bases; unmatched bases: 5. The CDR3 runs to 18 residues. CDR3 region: CASSLGLAGSANTGELFF. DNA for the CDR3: TGTGCCAGCAGTTTGGGACTAGCGGGATCCGCGAACACCGGGGAGCTGTTTTTT.

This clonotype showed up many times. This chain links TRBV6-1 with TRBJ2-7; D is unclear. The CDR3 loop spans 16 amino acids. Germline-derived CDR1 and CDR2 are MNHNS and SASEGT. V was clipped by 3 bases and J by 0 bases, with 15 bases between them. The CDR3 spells CASSDIGGVSSYEQYF. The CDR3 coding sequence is TGTGCCAGCAGTGATATTGGCGGAGTAAGCTCCTACGAGCAGTACTTC.

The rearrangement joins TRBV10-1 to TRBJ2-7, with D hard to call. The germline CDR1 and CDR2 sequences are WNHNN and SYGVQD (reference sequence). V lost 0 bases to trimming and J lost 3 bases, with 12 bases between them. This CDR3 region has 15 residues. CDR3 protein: CASSESTGGYYEQYF. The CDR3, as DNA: TGCGCCAGCAGTGAGTCGACGGGCGGTTACTACGAGCAGTACTTC.

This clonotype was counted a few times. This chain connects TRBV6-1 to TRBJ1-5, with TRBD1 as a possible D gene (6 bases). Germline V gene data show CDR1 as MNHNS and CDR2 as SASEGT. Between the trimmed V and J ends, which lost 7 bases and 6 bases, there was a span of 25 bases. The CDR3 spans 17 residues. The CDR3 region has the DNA TGTGCCAGCACCCTAAACCGCGACAGGCTAGCAATTCAGCCCCAGCATTTT. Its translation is CASTLNRDRLAIQPQHF.

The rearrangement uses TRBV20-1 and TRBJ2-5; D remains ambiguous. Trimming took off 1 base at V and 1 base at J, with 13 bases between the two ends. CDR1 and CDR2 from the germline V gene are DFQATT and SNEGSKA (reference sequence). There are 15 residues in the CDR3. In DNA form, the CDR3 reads TGCAGTGCTAGAGTGGCGACTGACATCCAAGAGACCCAGTACTTC. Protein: CSARVATDIQETQYF.

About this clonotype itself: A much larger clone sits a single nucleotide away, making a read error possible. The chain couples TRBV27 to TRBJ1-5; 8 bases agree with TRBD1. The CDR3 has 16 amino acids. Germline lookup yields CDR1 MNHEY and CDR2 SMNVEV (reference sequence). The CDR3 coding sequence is TGTGCCGGCAGTGAGACAGGGGCGCTTAGCAATCAGCCCCAGCATTTT. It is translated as CAGSETGALSNQPQHF.

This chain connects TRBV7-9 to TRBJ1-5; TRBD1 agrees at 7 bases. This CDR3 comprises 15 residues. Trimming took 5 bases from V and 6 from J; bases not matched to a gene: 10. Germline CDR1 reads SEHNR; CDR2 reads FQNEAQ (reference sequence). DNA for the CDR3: TGTGCCAGCAGCGCCGGACAGGATGTCGGTCAGCCCCAGCATTTT. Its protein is CASSAGQDVGQPQHF.

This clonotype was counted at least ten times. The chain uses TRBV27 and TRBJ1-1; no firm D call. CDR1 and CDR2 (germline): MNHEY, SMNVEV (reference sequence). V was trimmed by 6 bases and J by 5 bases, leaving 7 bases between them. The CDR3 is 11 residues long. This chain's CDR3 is CASRKTTEAFF. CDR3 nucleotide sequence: TGTGCCAGCAGGAAGACGACTGAAGCTTTCTTT.

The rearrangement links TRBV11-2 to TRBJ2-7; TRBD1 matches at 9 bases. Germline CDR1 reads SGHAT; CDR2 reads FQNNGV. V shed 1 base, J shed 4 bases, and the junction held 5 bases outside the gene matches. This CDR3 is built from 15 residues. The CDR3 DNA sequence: TGTGCCAGCAGCTTAGGGGTACAGGGGGCTTACGAGCAGTACTTC. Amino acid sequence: CASSLGVQGAYEQYF.

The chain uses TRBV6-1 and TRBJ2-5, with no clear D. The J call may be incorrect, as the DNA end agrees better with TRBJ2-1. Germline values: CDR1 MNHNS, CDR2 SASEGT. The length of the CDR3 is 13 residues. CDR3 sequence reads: CASSNTDYNEQFF. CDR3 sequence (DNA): TGTGCCAGCAGTAACACCGATTACAATGAGCAGTTCTTC.

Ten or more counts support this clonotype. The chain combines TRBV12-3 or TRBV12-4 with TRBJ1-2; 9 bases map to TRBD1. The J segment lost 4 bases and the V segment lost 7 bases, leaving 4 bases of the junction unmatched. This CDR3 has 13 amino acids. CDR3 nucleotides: TGTGCCAGCACCAGGGACAGGGTCTATGGCTACACCTTC. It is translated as CASTRDRVYGYTF.

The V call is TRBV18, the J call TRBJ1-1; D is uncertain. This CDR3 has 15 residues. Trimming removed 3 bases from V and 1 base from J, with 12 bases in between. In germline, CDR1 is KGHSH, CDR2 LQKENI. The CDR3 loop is CASSPWRVANTEAFF. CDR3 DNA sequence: TGTGCCAGCTCACCTTGGCGAGTGGCGAACACTGAAGCTTTCTTT.

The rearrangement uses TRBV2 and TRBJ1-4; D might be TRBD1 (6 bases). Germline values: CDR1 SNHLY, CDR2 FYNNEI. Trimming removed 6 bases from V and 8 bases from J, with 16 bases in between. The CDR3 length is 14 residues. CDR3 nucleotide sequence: TGTGCCAGCAGCGAACAGGGTGGAGGCGAAAAACTGTTTTTT. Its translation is CASSEQGGGEKLFF.

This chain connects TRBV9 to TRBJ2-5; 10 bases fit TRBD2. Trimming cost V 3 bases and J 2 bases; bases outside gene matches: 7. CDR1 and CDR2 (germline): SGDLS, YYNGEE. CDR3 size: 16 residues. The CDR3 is CASSGRTSGPQETQYF. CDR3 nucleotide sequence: TGTGCCAGCAGCGGCCGGACTAGCGGACCACAAGAGACCCAGTACTTC.

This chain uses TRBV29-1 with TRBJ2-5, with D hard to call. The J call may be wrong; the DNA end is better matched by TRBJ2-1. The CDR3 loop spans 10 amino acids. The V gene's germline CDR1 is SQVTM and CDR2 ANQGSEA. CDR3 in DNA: TGCAGCGTTGCTAGCAATGAGCAGTTCTTC. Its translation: CSVASNEQFF.

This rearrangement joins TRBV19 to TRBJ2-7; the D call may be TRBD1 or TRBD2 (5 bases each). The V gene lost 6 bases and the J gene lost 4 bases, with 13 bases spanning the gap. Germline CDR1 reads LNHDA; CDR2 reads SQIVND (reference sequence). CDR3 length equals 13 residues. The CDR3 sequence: CASRTVGAYEQYF. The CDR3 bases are TGTGCCAGTAGAACCGTCGGGGCGTACGAGCAGTACTTC.

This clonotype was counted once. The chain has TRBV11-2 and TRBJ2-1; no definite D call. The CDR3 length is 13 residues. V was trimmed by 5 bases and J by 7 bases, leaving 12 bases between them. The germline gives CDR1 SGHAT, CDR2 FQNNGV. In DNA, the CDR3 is TGTGCCAGCAGCCCCGGCGCAGTAAATGAGCAGTTCTTC. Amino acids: CASSPGAVNEQFF.

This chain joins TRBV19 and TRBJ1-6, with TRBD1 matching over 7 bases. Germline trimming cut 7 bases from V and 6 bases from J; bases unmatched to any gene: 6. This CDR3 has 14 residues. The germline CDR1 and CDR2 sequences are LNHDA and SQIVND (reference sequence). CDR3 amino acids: CASNRGQINSPLHF. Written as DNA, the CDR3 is TGTGCCAGTAACAGGGGCCAGATTAATTCACCCCTCCACTTT.

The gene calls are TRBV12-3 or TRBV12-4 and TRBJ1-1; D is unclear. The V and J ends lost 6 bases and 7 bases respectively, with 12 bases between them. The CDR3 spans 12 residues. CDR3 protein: CASSETAYEAFF. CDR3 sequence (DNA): TGTGCCAGCAGCGAAACAGCCTATGAAGCTTTCTTT.

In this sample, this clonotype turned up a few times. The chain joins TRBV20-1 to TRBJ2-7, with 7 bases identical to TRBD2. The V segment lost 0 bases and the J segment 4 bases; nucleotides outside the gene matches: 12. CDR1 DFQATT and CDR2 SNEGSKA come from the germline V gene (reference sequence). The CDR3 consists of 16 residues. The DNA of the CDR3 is TGCAGTGCTAGAGATAGTTCCGCGGGAGTGGGGTACGAGCAGTACTTC. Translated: CSARDSSAGVGYEQYF.